The 5 T cell receptor beta chains given below trace back to one sample, sequenced in a study of shared clonotypes between healthy human individuals. Generated by immunoSEQ multiplex PCR, the TCRdb table keeps only in-frame clones and is missing some. The table includes around 510,000 clones, approximately 94% detected once. Sequencing was carried out using naive CD4+ T cells sorted from blood. Subset noted: CD45RA+ positively selected. The receptors derive from a woman younger than 45 in good health.

The chain links TRBV7-9 to TRBJ2-5, with a possible D match to TRBD1 (5 bases). The last part of the DNA fits TRBJ2-7 better; the J call may be wrong. CDR1 SEHNR and CDR2 FQNEAQ come from the germline V gene (reference sequence). The CDR3 extends over 13 amino acids. CDR3 amino acids: CASSLAQGGEQYF. The CDR3 nucleotides are TGTGCCAGCAGCTTAGCCCAGGGCGGCGAGCAGTACTTC.

This clone was seen more than once but under ten times. The chain links TRBV21-1 to TRBJ2-1; the table's TRBD2 call for D was not verified on the DNA. TRBV21-1 constitutes a pseudogene. This CDR3 is built from 16 residues. CDR3 loop: CASSPDTSGTYNEQFF. As DNA, the CDR3 is TGTGCCAGCAGCCCAGACACTAGCGGAACTTACAATGAGCAGTTCTTC.

Only one count was recorded for this clone. J is TRBJ1-2 and V is TRBV7-6; D is possibly TRBD1 (5 bases). The CDR3 contains 13 residues. Trimming cost V 5 bases and J 8 bases, with 15 bases left between them. Per germline, CDR1 SGHVS and CDR2 FNYEAQ. The CDR3 region has the DNA TGTGCCAGCAGCCTACGGGAAAACAGGGGCTACACCTTC. Protein: CASSLRENRGYTF. The entire variable domain, with the rest obtained from reference TRBV7-6 and TRBJ1-2, is as follows: GAGVSQSPRYKVTKRGQDVALRCDPISGHVSLYWYRQALGQGPEFLTYFNYEAQQDKSGLPNDRFSAERPEGSISTLTIQRTEQRDSAMYRCASSLRENRGYTFGSGTRLTVV.

The CDR3 sequence: CASSWGPQETQYF. CDR3 coding DNA: TGCGCCAGCAGCTGGGGGCCACAAGAGACCCAGTACTTC. The chain links TRBV5-1 to TRBJ2-5; D might be TRBD1 (6 bases). V lost 3 bases and J 2 bases, leaving 8 bases between the germline ends. Germline V gene data show CDR1 as SGHRS and CDR2 as YFSETQ. This CDR3 has 13 residues.

The chain couples TRBV21-1 to TRBJ1-4. TRBV21-1 is termed a pseudogene. This CDR3 has 17 residues. This chain's CDR3 is CASSKVYLGQVEEKLFF. CDR3 DNA sequence: TGTGCCAGCAGCAAAGTATATTTAGGGCAGGTAGAAGAAAAACTGTTTTTT.